The 22 T cell receptor beta chains below come from one sample, sequenced in a study of blood T cell repertoires in COVID-19 (dated by TCRdb to about 2020). Receptors were amplified or captured by the immunoSEQ multiplex PCR assay. TCRdb limited this immuneACCESS table to in-frame rearrangements with V and J called. A share of clones is missing; checked studies link under half to unresolved V genes, and the rest is unexplained. The sample has about 150,000 clones on record, approximately 79% of them singletons. The ten largest clones take up approximately 8.6% of the sample. Specimen: peripheral blood. The receptors were gathered from a man in his forties or fifties with active or convalescent COVID-19.

The rearrangement links TRBV12-3 or TRBV12-4 to TRBJ1-2; D is uncertain. The CDR3 totals 13 residues. V was cut by 1 base and J by 4 bases, with 7 bases left in between. CDR3: CASSLGAGYGYTF. Here the CDR3 DNA reads TGTGCCAGCAGTTTAGGGGCAGGCTATGGCTACACCTTC.

This sequence joins TRBV11-2 and TRBJ1-1; possibly TRBD1 for D (6 bases). Germline V gene data show CDR1 as SGHAT and CDR2 as FQNNGV. The CDR3 contains 11 residues. V lost 5 bases and J lost 10, with 11 bases in between. DNA of the CDR3: TGTGCCAGCAGCCCCCCCAGGGGAGCTTTCTTT. Its translation: CASSPPRGAFF.

V and J are TRBV30 and TRBJ2-7; a possible D gene is TRBD1 (6 bases). The CDR3 length is 11 residues. V lost 6 bases and J lost 5, with 11 bases in between. Germline V gene lookup returns CDR1 GTSNPN and CDR2 SVGIG (reference sequence). The CDR3 region has the DNA TGTGCCTGCTCCACAGGGAACGAGCAGTACTTC. Translation gives CACSTGNEQYF.

The V gene is TRBV9, the J gene TRBJ2-1, with 9 bases aligning to TRBD1. V shed 2 bases, J shed 9 bases, and the junction held 12 bases outside the gene matches. Germline values: CDR1 SGDLS, CDR2 YYNGEE. The CDR3 covers 16 residues. In DNA form, the CDR3 reads TGTGCCAGCAGCGTTATACAGGGGGCGCGTTTAGGTGAGCAGTTCTTC. It translates to CASSVIQGARLGEQFF.

The chain recombines TRBV19 with TRBJ2-1; 12 positions match TRBD2. CDR1 is LNHDA, CDR2 SQIVND, per germline (reference sequence). CDR3 length: 16 amino acids. With 3 bases clipped from V and 7 bases from J, the junction kept 7 bases outside the gene matches. The CDR3 sequence is CASSIRRLAGENEQFF. In DNA, the CDR3 is TGTGCCAGTAGTATCAGAAGACTAGCGGGAGAAAATGAGCAGTTCTTC.

J is TRBJ2-1 and V is TRBV3-1 (or the pseudogene TRBV3-2); 8 positions match TRBD2. Germline CDR1 reads LGHDT; CDR2 reads YNNKEL (reference sequence). V was pared by 4 bases and J by 6 bases, with 8 bases of the junction left unmatched. The CDR3 sequence is 15 residues long. In DNA form, the CDR3 reads TGTGCCAGCAGCCCTTGGAGCGGGAGTGTCAATGAGCAGTTCTTC. Encoded protein: CASSPWSGSVNEQFF.

The chain is built from TRBV2 and TRBJ2-2; tentative D call: TRBD2 (6 bases). Germline CDR1 is SNHLY and CDR2 is FYNNEI. V shed 7 bases and J shed 6 bases, with 12 bases lying between them. The CDR3 consists of 13 residues. The CDR3 region is CASTGLPSGELFF. CDR3 DNA sequence: TGTGCCAGCACGGGACTCCCATCCGGGGAGCTGTTTTTT.

Written as DNA, the CDR3 is TGTGCCAGCAGCGTAGGGGGACTAGCGGGAGAAGATACGCAGTATTTT. Its protein is CASSVGGLAGEDTQYF. This chain joins TRBV9 and TRBJ2-3, with 14 positions matching TRBD2. The CDR3 consists of 16 residues. The germline CDR1 and CDR2 sequences are SGDLS and YYNGEE. V gave up 0 bases and J gave up 5 bases; unmatched junction bases: 2.

This chain connects TRBV19 to TRBJ1-5; tentatively, D is TRBD1 (5 bases). CDR1 LNHDA and CDR2 SQIVND come from the germline V gene (reference sequence). The CDR3 has 16 residues. The V gene lost 2 bases and the J gene lost 4 bases, with 15 bases spanning the gap. CDR3 residues: CASSISRGSSNQPQHF. The DNA for the CDR3 is TGTGCCAGTAGTATATCCCGGGGGTCTTCAAATCAGCCCCAGCATTTT.

This sequence joins TRBV27 and TRBJ2-4; TRBD2 matches 13 bases. CDR1 and CDR2 (germline): MNHEY, SMNVEV (reference sequence). After removal of 2 bases from V and 9 bases from J, the junction contained 10 bases not matched to a gene. The length of the CDR3 is 17 residues. The DNA for the CDR3 is TGTGCCAGCAGTTTACTGTCGGGACTAGCGGGGCGTGGCATTCAGTACTTC. Translation gives CASSLLSGLAGRGIQYF.

This chain links TRBV27 with TRBJ1-2; the D gene is possibly TRBD1 (5 bases). Germline assignment: CDR1 MNHEY and CDR2 SMNVEV (reference sequence). This CDR3 is built from 16 residues. Trimming removed 6 bases at V and 6 bases at J, with 23 bases between. The CDR3 protein is CASSPTGTVIGNGYTF. The DNA for the CDR3 is TGTGCCAGCAGCCCAACCGGGACTGTGATTGGTAATGGCTACACCTTC.

The rearrangement uses TRBV9 and TRBJ2-1; TRBD2 might be the D (5 bases). Germline V gene sequence: CDR1 SGDLS, CDR2 YYNGEE. The length of the CDR3 is 13 residues. V shed 4 bases and J shed 7 bases, with 12 bases lying between them. The CDR3 reads CASSPLEGNEQFF. CDR3 nucleotides: TGTGCCAGCAGCCCCCTCGAGGGAAATGAGCAGTTCTTC.

This clone was seen only once. J is TRBJ1-4 and V is TRBV7-8, with D unresolved. V was shortened by 3 bases and J by 8 bases, with 10 bases between the two germline ends. Germline V gene sequence: CDR1 SGHVS, CDR2 FQNEAQ. The CDR3 extends over 13 amino acids. The CDR3 region has the DNA TGTGCCAGCAGCTTCCGGGAGAAGGAAAAACTGTTTTTT. This codes for CASSFREKEKLFF.

The chain couples TRBV18 to TRBJ2-4; D perhaps matches TRBD2 (6 bases). Looked up from germline, CDR1 is KGHSH and CDR2 is LQKENI. The CDR3 spans 14 residues. Trimming cost V 4 bases and J 7 bases, with 14 bases left between them. The CDR3, as DNA: TGTGCCAGCTCACTGCCGGGGGTTGGGAACATTCAGTACTTC. Protein: CASSLPGVGNIQYF. Supplemented by reference TRBV18 and TRBJ2-4, the full variable domain reads NAGVMQNPRHLVRRRGQEARLRCSPMKGHSHVYWYRQLPEEGLKFMVYLQKENIIDESGMPKERFSAEFPKEGPSILRIQQVVRGDSAAYFCASSLPGVGNIQYFGAGTRLSVL.

The chain is built from TRBV5-8 and TRBJ2-3, with 8 positions matching TRBD2. The CDR3 covers 14 residues. V lost 0 bases and J lost 7; bases outside the gene matches: 4. Per the germline V gene, CDR1 is SGHTS and CDR2 is YDEGEE. CDR3 DNA: TGTGCCAGCAGCTTGGAAGCGGGAGAAAATACGCAGTATTTT. Translation gives CASSLEAGENTQYF.

CDR3 sequence reads: CASSLLPGVITEAFF. The CDR3 DNA is TGTGCCAGCAGCTTACTCCCAGGGGTTATCACTGAAGCTTTCTTT. The J gene is TRBJ1-1, the V gene TRBV7-3, with D maybe TRBD1 (6 bases). The CDR3 length is 15 residues. The V end was cut by 2 bases, the J end by 4 bases, with 14 bases between. From germline, CDR1 is SGHTA and CDR2 FQGTGA.

The chain couples TRBV27 to TRBJ1-1; D gene uncertain. V gave up 2 bases and J gave up 4 bases, with 11 bases separating them. This CDR3 is built from 14 residues. Germline V CDR1 and CDR2: MNHEY, SMNVEV (reference sequence). The CDR3, as DNA: TGTGCCAGCAGTTTAGGAGTCTTCGGCACTGAAGCTTTCTTT. It yields the protein CASSLGVFGTEAFF.

Concerning this clone: A junction boundary mismatches the germline segment, possibly from a read error. DNA of the CDR3: TGTGCCAGCTCAACACCTAGCGGTAGCACAGATACGCAGTATTTT. Protein sequence: CASSTPSGSTDTQYF. This sequence joins TRBV18 and TRBJ2-3, with 7 bases aligning to TRBD2. This CDR3 spans 15 amino acids. CDR1 and CDR2 (germline): KGHSH, LQKENI.

V gene TRBV19 combines with J gene TRBJ1-5, with D possibly being TRBD1 (6 bases). V was clipped by 6 bases and J by 0 bases, with 12 bases between them. Per the germline V gene, CDR1 is LNHDA and CDR2 is SQIVND (reference sequence). The CDR3 runs to 15 residues. The CDR3 loop reads CASSHKGDSNQPQHF. The CDR3 DNA is TGTGCCAGTAGCCACAAGGGGGATAGCAATCAGCCCCAGCATTTT.

The V and J genes are TRBV13 and TRBJ2-7; 12 bases line up with TRBD2. The CDR3 consists of 14 residues. V dropped 5 bases and J dropped 2; count of bases not matched to a gene: 1. Germline lookup yields CDR1 PRHDT and CDR2 FYEKMQ (reference sequence). The CDR3 region is CASSGLAGTYEQYF. The DNA of the CDR3 is TGTGCCAGCAGCGGACTAGCGGGGACCTACGAGCAGTACTTC.

This clone was counted only a few times. The chain joins TRBV10-3 to TRBJ2-1; 11 nucleotides align to TRBD2. The V gene end was trimmed by 5 bases and the J gene end by 8 bases; junction bases not matched to a gene: 14. The CDR3 is made up of 17 amino acids. The germline V gene has CDR1 ENHRY and CDR2 SYGVKD. In DNA form, the CDR3 reads TGTGCCATCAGTAACACACTAGCGGGAGCTGGGGATGATGAGCAGTTCTTC. Protein: CAISNTLAGAGDDEQFF.

The chain combines TRBV21-1 with TRBJ2-2; no check of the table's D call, TRBD2, against the DNA was made. TRBV21-1 is designated a pseudogene. The CDR3 runs to 20 residues. Here the CDR3 reads CASSSARPFPGPLRTGELFF. The DNA for the CDR3 is TGTGCCAGCAGCAGTGCTAGGCCCTTTCCTGGCCCCCTACGGACCGGGGAGCTGTTTTTT.